This TCR beta chain derives from a study of identifying expanded T cells in peripheral blood. Broader study findings: Differentially abundant clones: about 1.2 between replicates, approximately 15 at two to three weeks, less than 20 at four.

Generated by immunoSEQ multiplex PCR, the TCRdb table keeps only in-frame clones and is missing some. The sample shows 90,000 to 110,000 clones, about 85% of them seen only once. There are many counts of this clone. Its antigen is not known. Germline values: CDR1 SGHKS, CDR2 YYEKEE (reference sequence). This CDR3 contains 14 residues. Trimming left V 4 bases short and J 2 bases short, with 12 bases between. The J gene is TRBJ2-5, the V gene TRBV5-5; D may be TRBD1 (6 bases). The source is a person aged 18 to 75 in good health. Source material: blood. CDR3 in amino acids: CASSNRVTQETQYF. CDR3 coding DNA: TGTGCCAGCAGCAACAGGGTCACTCAAGAGACCCAGTACTTC. The entire variable domain, with the rest obtained from reference TRBV5-5 and TRBJ2-5, is as follows: DAGVTQSPTHLIKTRGQQVTLRCSPISGHKSVSWYQQVLGQGPQFIFQYYEKEERGRGNFPDRFSARQFPNYSSELNVNALLLGDSALYLCASSNRVTQETQYFGPGTRLLVL.